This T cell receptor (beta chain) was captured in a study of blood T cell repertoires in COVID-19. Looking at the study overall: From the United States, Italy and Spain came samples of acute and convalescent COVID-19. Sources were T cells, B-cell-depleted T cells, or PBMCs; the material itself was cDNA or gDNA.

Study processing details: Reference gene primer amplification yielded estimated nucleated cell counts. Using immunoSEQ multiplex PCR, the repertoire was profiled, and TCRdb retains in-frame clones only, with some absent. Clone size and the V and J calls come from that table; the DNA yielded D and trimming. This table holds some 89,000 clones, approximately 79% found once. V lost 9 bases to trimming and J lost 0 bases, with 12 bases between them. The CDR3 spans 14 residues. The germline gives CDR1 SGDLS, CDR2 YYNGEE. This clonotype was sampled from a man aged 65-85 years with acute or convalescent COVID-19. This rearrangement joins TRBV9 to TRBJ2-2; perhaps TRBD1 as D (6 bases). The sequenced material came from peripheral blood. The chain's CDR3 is CATSDRSNTGELFF. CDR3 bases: TGTGCCACTTCGGACAGATCGAACACCGGGGAGCTGTTTTTT. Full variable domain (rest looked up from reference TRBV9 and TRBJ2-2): DSGVTQTPKHLITATGQRVTLRCSPRSGDLSVYWYQQSLDQGLQFLIQYYNGEERAKGNILERFSAQQFPDLHSELNLSSLELGDSALYFCATSDRSNTGELFFGEGSRLTVL.